This TCR beta chain derives from a study of radiation and T cells in renal cell carcinoma. Here immunoSEQ multiplex PCR was the method, and the copy in TCRdb shows in-frame clones only, minus some. The sample gives about 22,000 clones, nearly 80% of which show up once; around 42% is in the top ten. Germline CDR1 reads LNHNV; CDR2 reads YYDKDF (reference sequence). Germline trimming cut 1 base from V and 7 bases from J; bases unmatched to any gene: 9. This CDR3 spans 15 amino acids. Time point in this sample: baseline pretreatment blood. Treatment here: 15 Gy SBRT to primary tumor, nephrectomy 4 weeks later. The tumor was a clear cell renal cell carcinoma.

The gene calls are TRBV15 and TRBJ2-7; 8 nucleotides align to TRBD1. The sequence was collected from a man in his 60s with renal cell carcinoma. Sequencing was performed on blood, taken from a patient whose treatment included radiotherapy and nephrectomy. CDR3 protein: CATSRAGQGSREQYF. CDR3 DNA sequence: TGTGCCACCAGCAGAGCTGGACAGGGCTCGCGGGAGCAGTACTTC.